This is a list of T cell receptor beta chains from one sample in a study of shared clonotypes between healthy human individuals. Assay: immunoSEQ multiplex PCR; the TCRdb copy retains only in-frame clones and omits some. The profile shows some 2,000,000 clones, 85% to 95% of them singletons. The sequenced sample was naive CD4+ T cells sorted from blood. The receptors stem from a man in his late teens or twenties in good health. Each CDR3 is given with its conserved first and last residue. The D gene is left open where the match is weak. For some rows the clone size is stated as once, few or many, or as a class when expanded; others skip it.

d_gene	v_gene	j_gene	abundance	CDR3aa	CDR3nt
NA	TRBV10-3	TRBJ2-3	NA	CASSWGDTQYF	TGTGCCAGCAGTTGGGGAGATACGCAGTATTTT
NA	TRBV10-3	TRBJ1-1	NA	CAISGTAVTEAFF	TGTGCCATCAGTGGGACAGCAGTCACTGAAGCTTTCTTT
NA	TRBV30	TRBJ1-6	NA	CAWTASRVRDSPLHF	TGTGCCTGGACAGCATCTAGGGTTAGGGATTCACCCCTCCACTTT
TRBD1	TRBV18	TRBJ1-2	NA	CASSSLDRGFNYGYTF	TGTGCCAGCTCATCACTGGACAGGGGCTTTAACTATGGCTACACCTTC
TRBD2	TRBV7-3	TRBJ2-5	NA	CASSSGLAGQETQYF	TGTGCCAGCAGTTCAGGACTAGCGGGGCAAGAGACCCAGTACTTC
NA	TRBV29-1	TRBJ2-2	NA	CSVEDHTGELFF	TGCAGCGTTGAAGACCACACCGGGGAGCTGTTTTTT
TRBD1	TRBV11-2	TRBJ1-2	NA	CASSLDIQGGNYGYTF	TGTGCCAGCAGCTTAGATATACAGGGGGGAAACTATGGCTACACCTTC
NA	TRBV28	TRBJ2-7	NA	CASSFGGRIDYEQYF	TGTGCCAGCAGTTTTGGGGGGAGGATCGACTACGAGCAGTACTTC
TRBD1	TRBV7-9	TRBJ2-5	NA	CASSADRVYETQYF	TGTGCCAGCAGCGCGGACAGGGTATACGAGACCCAGTACTTC
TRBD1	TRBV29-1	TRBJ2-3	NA	CSVTDRSTDTQYF	TGCAGCGTCACGGACAGGAGCACAGATACGCAGTATTTT
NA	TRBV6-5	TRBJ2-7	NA	CASSRQTPVSYEQYF	TGTGCCAGCAGTAGACAGACACCCGTTTCCTACGAGCAGTACTTC
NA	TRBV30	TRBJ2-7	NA	CAWSVYSQLPLPSSYEQYF	TGTGCCTGGAGTGTATATTCTCAACTTCCGCTCCCCTCGTCCTACGAGCAGTACTTC
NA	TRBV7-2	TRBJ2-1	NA	CASSLRQAQASKLF	TGTGCCAGCAGCCTCCGACAGGCCCAAGCCAGTAAGCTCTTC
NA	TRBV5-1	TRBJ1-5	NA	CASRSGFDQPQHF	TGCGCCAGCCGATCGGGGTTCGATCAGCCCCAGCATTTT
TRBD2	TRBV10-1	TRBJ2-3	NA	CASSDRAGADTQYF	TGCGCCAGCAGTGATCGAGCGGGAGCAGATACGCAGTATTTT
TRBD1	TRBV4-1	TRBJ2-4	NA	CASSQDGQGAALAKNIQYF	TGCGCCAGCAGCCAAGATGGGCAGGGGGCAGCTTTAGCCAAAAACATTCAGTACTTC
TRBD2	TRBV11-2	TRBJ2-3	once	CASSGTGTSTQYF	TGTGCCAGCAGCGGAACCGGGACTAGCACGCAGTATTTT
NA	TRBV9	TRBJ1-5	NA	CASSAGVIGQPQHF	TGTGCCAGCAGCGCAGGGGTTATTGGTCAGCCCCAGCATTTT
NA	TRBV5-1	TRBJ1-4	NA	CASSSADPSNEKLFF	TGCGCCAGCAGCTCTGCGGACCCTTCTAATGAAAAACTGTTTTTT
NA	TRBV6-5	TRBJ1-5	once	CAASRDSNQPQHF	TGTGCCGCCTCACGGGATAGCAATCAGCCCCAGCATTTT
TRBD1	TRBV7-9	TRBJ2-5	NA	CASSLGGGGETQYF	TGTGCCAGCAGCTTAGGAGGGGGCGGCGAGACCCAGTACTTC
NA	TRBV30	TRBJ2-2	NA	CAWSVEGAIGELFF	TGTGCCTGGAGTGTGGAGGGGGCAATCGGGGAGCTGTTTTTT
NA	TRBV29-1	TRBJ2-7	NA	CSVEDPAGADEQYF	TGCAGCGTTGAAGACCCGGCAGGGGCGGACGAGCAGTACTTC
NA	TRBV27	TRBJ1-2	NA	CASSFGEGYYGYTF	TGTGCCAGCAGTTTTGGTGAGGGGTATTATGGCTACACCTTC
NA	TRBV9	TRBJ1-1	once	CASSVVQGSPPAFF	TGTGCCAGCAGCGTAGTTCAGGGTTCACCCCCAGCTTTCTTT
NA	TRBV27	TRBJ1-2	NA	CASSFRGIRGYTF	TGTGCCAGCAGTTTTCGGGGAATAAGAGGCTACACCTTC
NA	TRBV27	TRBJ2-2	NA	CASNNGINTGELFF	TGTGCCAGCAATAACGGGATCAACACCGGGGAGCTGTTTTTT
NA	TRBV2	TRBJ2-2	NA	CASRGTSPGELFF	TGTGCCAGCAGGGGAACTAGCCCCGGGGAGCTGTTTTTT
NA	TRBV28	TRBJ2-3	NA	CASSRRGRGRDTQYF	TGTGCCAGCAGTCGAAGGGGGCGGGGACGAGATACGCAGTATTTT
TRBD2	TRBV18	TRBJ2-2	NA	CASSRLAGNTGELFF	TGTGCCAGCTCACGGCTAGCGGGCAACACCGGGGAGCTGTTTTTT
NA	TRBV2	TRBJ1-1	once	CASSVLPGVAEAFF	TGTGCCAGCAGTGTCCTCCCAGGGGTCGCTGAAGCTTTCTTT
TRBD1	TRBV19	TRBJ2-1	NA	CASTRTGDGSNEQFF	TGTGCCAGTACCCGTACAGGGGATGGTAGCAATGAGCAGTTCTTC
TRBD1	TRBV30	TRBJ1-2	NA	CAWSSTGANGYTF	TGTGCCTGGAGTTCGACAGGGGCCAATGGCTACACCTTC
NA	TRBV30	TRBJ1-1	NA	CAWSVAGAEAFF	TGTGCCTGGAGTGTAGCAGGGGCTGAAGCTTTCTTT
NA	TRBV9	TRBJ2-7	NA	CASSGTNSYEQYF	TGTGCCAGCAGCGGGACTAACTCCTACGAGCAGTACTTC
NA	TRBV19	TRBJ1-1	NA	CASSLLGGSEAFF	TGTGCCAGCTCCTTATTGGGGGGGTCTGAAGCTTTCTTT
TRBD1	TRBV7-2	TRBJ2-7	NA	CASSFSGTGGDEQYF	TGTGCCAGCAGCTTCTCCGGGACAGGGGGCGACGAGCAGTACTTC
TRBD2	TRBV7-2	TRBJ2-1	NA	CASSLRLAGVNEQFF	TGTGCCAGCAGCTTAAGATTAGCGGGAGTGAATGAGCAGTTCTTC
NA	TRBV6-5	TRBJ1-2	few	CASSYDSQLDGYTF	TGTGCCAGCAGTTACGACAGTCAGTTGGATGGCTACACCTTC
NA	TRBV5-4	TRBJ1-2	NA	CASHHPTNYGYTF	TGTGCCAGTCACCATCCAACTAACTATGGCTACACCTTC
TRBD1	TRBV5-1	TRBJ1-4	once	CASSATGATNEKLFF	TGCGCCAGCAGCGCCACAGGGGCAACTAATGAAAAACTGTTTTTT
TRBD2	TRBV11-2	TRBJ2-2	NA	CASSYLAGARTGELFF	TGTGCCAGCAGCTATCTAGCGGGAGCTCGTACCGGGGAGCTGTTTTTT
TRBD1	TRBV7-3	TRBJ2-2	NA	CASSKTGSTGELFF	TGTGCCAGCAGCAAGACAGGGAGCACCGGGGAGCTGTTTTTT
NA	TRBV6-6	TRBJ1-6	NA	CASRDVSPLHF	TGTGCCAGCAGGGACGTGTCACCCCTCCACTTT
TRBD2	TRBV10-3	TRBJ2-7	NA	CAIRDGLGPYEQYF	TGTGCCATCAGGGACGGACTAGGTCCTTACGAGCAGTACTTC
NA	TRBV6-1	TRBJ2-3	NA	CASSESWTDTQYF	TGTGCCAGCAGTGAAAGCTGGACAGATACGCAGTATTTT
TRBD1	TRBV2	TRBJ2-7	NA	CASREFRTGGSYEQYF	TGTGCCAGCAGGGAGTTTAGGACAGGGGGGTCATACGAGCAGTACTTC
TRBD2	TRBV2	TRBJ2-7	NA	CASILAGGPRHEQYF	TGTGCCAGCATACTAGCGGGGGGCCCGCGGCACGAGCAGTACTTC